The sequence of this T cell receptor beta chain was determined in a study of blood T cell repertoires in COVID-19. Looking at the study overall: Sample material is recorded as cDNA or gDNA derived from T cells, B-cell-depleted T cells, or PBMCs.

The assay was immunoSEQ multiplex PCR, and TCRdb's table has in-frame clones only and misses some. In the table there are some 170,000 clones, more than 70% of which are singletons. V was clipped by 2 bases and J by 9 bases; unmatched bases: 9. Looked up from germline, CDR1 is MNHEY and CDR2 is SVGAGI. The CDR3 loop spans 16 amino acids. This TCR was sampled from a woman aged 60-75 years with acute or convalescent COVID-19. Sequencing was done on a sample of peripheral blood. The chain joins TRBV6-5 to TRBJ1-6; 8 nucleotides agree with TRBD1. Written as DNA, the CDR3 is TGTGCCAGCAGTTACAGGGGGACAGGCGCCCGTTCACCCCTCCACTTT. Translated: CASSYRGTGARSPLHF.